These 17 T cell receptor beta chains were sequenced from one sample in a study of graft-versus-host responses after intestinal transplantation. Profiled with immunoSEQ multiplex PCR; TCRdb holds only in-frame clones, not every one. This repertoire shows 45,000 to 50,000 clones, 80% to 95% found once; its top ten account for about 2.5%. These receptors' targets are unknown. Sequences were derived from unstimulated CD4+ T cells sorted from spleen or lymph node cells, sampled before transplant. These receptors originate from a human donor who was the organ donor for an intestinal transplant.

The gene calls are TRBV20-1 and TRBJ1-1; D not certain. Germline CDR1 and CDR2: DFQATT and SNEGSKA (reference sequence). V dropped 0 bases and J dropped 9 bases, with 8 bases sitting between them. The CDR3 is 11 residues long. The CDR3 DNA sequence: TGCAGTGCTAGAGAGAATCCTAAAGCTTTCTTT. Its translation is CSARENPKAFF.

This sequence joins TRBV27 and TRBJ2-7; 11 bases map to TRBD2. The CDR3 is made up of 14 amino acids. The V gene end was trimmed by 4 bases and the J gene end by 3 bases; junction bases not matched to a gene: 2. From germline, CDR1 is MNHEY and CDR2 SMNVEV (reference sequence). In nucleotides, the CDR3 is TGTGCCAGCAGTTCCGGACTAGCGGGCTACGAGCAGTACTTC. Protein: CASSSGLAGYEQYF.

This clone appeared once. This sequence joins TRBV5-5 and TRBJ1-5; 9 nucleotides align to TRBD1. The CDR3 runs to 16 residues. Per the germline V gene, CDR1 is SGHKS and CDR2 is YYEKEE (reference sequence). V shed 3 bases and J 0 bases; nucleotides not matched to a gene: 4. The CDR3 spells CASSYGTGNSNQPQHF. The CDR3 DNA is TGTGCCAGCAGCTATGGGACAGGGAATAGCAATCAGCCCCAGCATTTT.

The chain links TRBV4-2 to TRBJ2-5; D is unresolved. From germline, CDR1 is LGHNA and CDR2 YNFKEQ. CDR3 length: 14 amino acids. Trimming removed 0 bases from V and 5 bases from J, with 10 bases in between. The CDR3 DNA sequence: TGTGCCAGCAGCCAAGAACTTGGTGGCGAGACCCAGTACTTC. Translating it yields CASSQELGGETQYF.

The sample holds a few counts of this clone. The chain carries TRBV9 and TRBJ2-7; D is possibly TRBD2 (7 bases). From germline, CDR1 is SGDLS and CDR2 YYNGEE. With 8 bases removed from V and 3 bases from J, the gap between germline ends came to 18 bases. The CDR3 totals 14 residues. The CDR3 DNA follows: TGTGCCAGGTTGGGGGGGCTAGGTCGCTACGAGCAGTACTTC. The encoded protein is CARLGGLGRYEQYF.

The chain employs TRBV10-3 and TRBJ2-7; 9 bases are shared with TRBD1. The CDR3 sequence is 16 residues long. V trimming: 0 bases; J trimming: 3 bases; junction bases outside the gene matches: 6. Germline V lookup: CDR1 ENHRY, CDR2 SYGVKD. In DNA, the CDR3 is TGTGCCATCAGTGAGTCTGGGACAGGGTACGGCTACGAGCAGTACTTC. Translating gives CAISESGTGYGYEQYF.

The sample holds one count of this clone. V is TRBV6-6 and J is TRBJ2-1; 7 bases agree with TRBD2. V was clipped by 6 bases and J by 9 bases; unmatched bases: 14. There are 15 residues in the CDR3. Germline CDR1 and CDR2: MNHNY and SVGAGI (reference sequence). The CDR3, as DNA: TGTGCCAGCAGGAGGGCGGGAGAGACACACCCTGAGCAGTTCTTC. Amino acids: CASRRAGETHPEQFF.

This rearrangement joins TRBV5-1 to TRBJ1-2; 7 nucleotides line up with TRBD1. The CDR3 length is 14 residues. CDR1 SGHRS and CDR2 YFSETQ come from the germline V gene. V dropped 3 bases and J dropped 4; count of bases not matched to a gene: 6. In DNA, the CDR3 is TGCGCCAGCAGCTCATCCACAGGGGTCTATGGCTACACCTTC. Translation gives CASSSSTGVYGYTF.

This chain joins TRBV7-3 and TRBJ1-1, with D maybe TRBD1 (6 bases). The CDR3 covers 14 residues. Germline V gene sequence: CDR1 SGHTA, CDR2 FQGTGA. V was clipped by 3 bases and J by 4 bases, with 12 bases between them. As DNA, the CDR3 is TGTGCCAGCAGCTTGACAGGTGGGGGCACTGAAGCTTTCTTT. It yields the protein CASSLTGGGTEAFF.

This sequence joins TRBV4-2 and TRBJ1-1; D uncertain. The germline CDR1 and CDR2 sequences are LGHNA and YNFKEQ. There are 12 residues in the CDR3. Trimming stripped 0 bases from V and 9 bases from J, with 8 bases between. The CDR3 is CASSQEVGQAFF. For the CDR3, the DNA is TGTGCCAGCAGCCAAGAGGTTGGACAAGCTTTCTTT.

The chain is built from TRBV5-1 and TRBJ2-7, with TRBD1 identical over 7 bases. Germline V gene sequence: CDR1 SGHRS, CDR2 YFSETQ. The CDR3 has 14 residues. Trimming took 4 bases from V and 1 from J; bases not matched to a gene: 5. Written as DNA, the CDR3 is TGCGCCAGCAGCGACCGACAGGGATCCTACGAGCAGTACTTC. Translation gives CASSDRQGSYEQYF.

J is TRBJ2-5 and V is TRBV20-1, with D uncertain. Germline assignment: CDR1 DFQATT and CDR2 SNEGSKA (reference sequence). The CDR3 runs to 10 residues. V was trimmed by 4 bases and J by 4 bases, leaving 4 bases between them. CDR3 bases: TGCAGTGCTAACCCAGAGACCCAGTACTTC. This gives the protein CSANPETQYF.

The rearrangement joins TRBV7-9 to TRBJ2-3; no clear D gene. The CDR3 sequence is 15 residues long. The V gene lost 5 bases and the J gene lost 3 bases, with 15 bases spanning the gap. The germline V gene has CDR1 SEHNR and CDR2 FQNEAQ (reference sequence). CDR3 coding DNA: TGTGCCAGCAGCGCCCCAGGCCTCAGGACAGATACGCAGTATTTT. It specifies CASSAPGLRTDTQYF.

This clone was seen only once. The chain's CDR3 is CASSRGEGVTDTQYF. The CDR3 DNA reads TGTGCCAGCAGCCGGGGGGAAGGGGTCACAGATACGCAGTATTTT. The J gene is TRBJ2-3, the V gene TRBV11-3; 7 positions match TRBD2. J gave up 2 bases and V 5 bases, and 7 bases lay outside the gene matches. This CDR3 contains 15 residues. Germline V gene lookup returns CDR1 SGHNT and CDR2 YENEEA.

The chain links TRBV29-1 to TRBJ1-1; D might be TRBD1 (6 bases). This CDR3 is 16 amino acids long. Germline V gives CDR1 SQVTM, CDR2 ANQGSEA. V was pared by 7 bases and J by 3 bases, with 24 bases between. CDR3 loop: CSALEEWIGGDTEAFF. CDR3 nucleotides: TGCAGCGCCCTTGAAGAGTGGATAGGGGGAGACACTGAAGCTTTCTTT.

The genes are TRBV23-1 and TRBJ1-1, with D possibly being TRBD1 (6 bases). TRBV23-1 is annotated as an ORF whose role is uncertain. The CDR3 totals 14 residues. V was clipped by 4 bases and J by 5 bases, with 14 bases between them. The CDR3 here is CASSPPGRGTEAFF. Written as DNA, the CDR3 is TGCGCCAGCAGTCCGCCCGGCAGGGGAACTGAAGCTTTCTTT.

This sequence joins TRBV29-1 and TRBJ2-1, with TRBD1 identical over 9 bases. J lost 3 bases, V lost 1 base, and 1 base had no gene match. Per the germline V gene, CDR1 is SQVTM and CDR2 is ANQGSEA. The CDR3 sequence is 14 residues long. For the CDR3, the DNA is TGCAGCGTTGAAGGGGACAGGGTCTACAATGAGCAGTTCTTC. The encoded protein is CSVEGDRVYNEQFF.